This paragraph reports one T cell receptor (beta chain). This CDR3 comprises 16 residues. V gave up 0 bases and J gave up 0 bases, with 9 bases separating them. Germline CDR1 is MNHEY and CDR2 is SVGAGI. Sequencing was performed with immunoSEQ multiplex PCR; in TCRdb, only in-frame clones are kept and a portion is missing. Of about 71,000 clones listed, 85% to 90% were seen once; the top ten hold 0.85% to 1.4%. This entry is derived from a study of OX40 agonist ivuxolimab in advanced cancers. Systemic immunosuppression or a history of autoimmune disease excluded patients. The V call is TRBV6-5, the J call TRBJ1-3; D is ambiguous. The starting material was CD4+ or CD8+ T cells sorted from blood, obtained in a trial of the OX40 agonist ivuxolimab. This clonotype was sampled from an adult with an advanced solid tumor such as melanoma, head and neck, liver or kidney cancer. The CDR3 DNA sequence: TGTGCCAGCAGTTACTCCCCAGACTACTCTGGAAACACCATATATTTT. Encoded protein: CASSYSPDYSGNTIYF.